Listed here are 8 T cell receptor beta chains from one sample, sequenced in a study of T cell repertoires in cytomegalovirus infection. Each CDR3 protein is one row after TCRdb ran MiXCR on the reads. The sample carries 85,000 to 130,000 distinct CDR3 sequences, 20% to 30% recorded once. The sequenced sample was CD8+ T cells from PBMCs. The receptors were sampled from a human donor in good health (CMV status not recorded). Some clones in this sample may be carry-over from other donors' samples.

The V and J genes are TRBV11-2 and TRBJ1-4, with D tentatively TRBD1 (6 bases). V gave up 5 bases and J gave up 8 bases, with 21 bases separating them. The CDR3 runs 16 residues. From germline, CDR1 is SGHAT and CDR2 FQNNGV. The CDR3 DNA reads TGTGCCAGCAGCGGAAGCAACACAGGGTACGGGGAAAAACTGTTTTTT. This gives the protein CASSGSNTGYGEKLFF.

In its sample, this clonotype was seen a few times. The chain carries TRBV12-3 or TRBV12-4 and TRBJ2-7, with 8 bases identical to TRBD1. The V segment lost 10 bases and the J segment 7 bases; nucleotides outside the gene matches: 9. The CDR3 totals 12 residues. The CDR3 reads CATMGTGGEQYF. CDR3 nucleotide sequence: TGTGCCACCATGGGCACAGGGGGAGAGCAGTACTTC.

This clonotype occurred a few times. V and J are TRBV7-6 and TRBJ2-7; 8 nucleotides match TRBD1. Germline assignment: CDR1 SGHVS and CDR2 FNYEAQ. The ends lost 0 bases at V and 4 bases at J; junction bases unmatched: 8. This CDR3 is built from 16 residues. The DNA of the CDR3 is TGTGCCAGCAGCTTAGCGCTCGGACAGGGTTCGTACGAGCAGTACTTC. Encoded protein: CASSLALGQGSYEQYF.

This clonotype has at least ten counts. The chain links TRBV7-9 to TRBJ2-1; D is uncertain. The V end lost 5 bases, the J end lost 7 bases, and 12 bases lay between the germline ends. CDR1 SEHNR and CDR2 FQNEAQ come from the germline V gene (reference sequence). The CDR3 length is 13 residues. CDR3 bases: TGTGCCAGCAGCGCCCTGACTGCTAATGAGCAGTTCTTC. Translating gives CASSALTANEQFF.

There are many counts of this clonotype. The CDR3 DNA is TGTGCCAGCAGCTTAAGACAGGGGAACACCGGGGAGCTGTTTTTT. It is translated as CASSLRQGNTGELFF. The gene calls are TRBV7-2 and TRBJ2-2, with TRBD1 matching over 7 bases. V shed 2 bases, J shed 1 base, and the junction held 1 base outside the gene matches. Looked up from germline, CDR1 is SGHTA and CDR2 is FQGNSA. The CDR3 spans 15 residues.

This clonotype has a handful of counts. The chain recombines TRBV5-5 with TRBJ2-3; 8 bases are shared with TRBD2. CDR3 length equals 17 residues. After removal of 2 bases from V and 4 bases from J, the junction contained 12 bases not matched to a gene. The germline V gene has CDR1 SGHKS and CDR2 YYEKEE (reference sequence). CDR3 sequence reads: CASSFALSGSPADTQYF. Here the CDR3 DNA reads TGTGCCAGCAGCTTCGCCCTAAGCGGGAGTCCGGCAGATACGCAGTATTTT.

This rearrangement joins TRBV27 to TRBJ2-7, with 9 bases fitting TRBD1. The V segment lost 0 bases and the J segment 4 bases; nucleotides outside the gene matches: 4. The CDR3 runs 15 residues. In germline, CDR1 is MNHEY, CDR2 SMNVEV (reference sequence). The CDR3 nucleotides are TGTGCCAGCAGTTTATCAGGGACAGGGAGGTACGAGCAGTACTTC. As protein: CASSLSGTGRYEQYF.

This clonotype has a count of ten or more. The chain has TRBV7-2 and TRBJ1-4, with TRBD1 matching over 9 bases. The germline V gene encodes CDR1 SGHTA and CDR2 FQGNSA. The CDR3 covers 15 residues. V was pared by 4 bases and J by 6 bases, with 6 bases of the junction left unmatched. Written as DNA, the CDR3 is TGTGCCAGCAGCTGGGTGACAGGGGGGGATGAAAAACTGTTTTTT. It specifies CASSWVTGGDEKLFF.